The 25 T cell receptor beta chains below come from one sample, sequenced in a study of cytomegalovirus exposure and HLA in healthy donors. Use of 60 Vbeta and 13 Jbeta primers characterized the PCR. Only in-frame clones appear in the TCRdb table, and some are missing; sequencing was by immunoSEQ multiplex PCR. The table lists 200,000 to 250,000 clones, 77% of them singletons. Sequences were obtained from PBMCs. These receptors all come from an older woman in good health and CMV-seropositive.

This chain connects TRBV2 to TRBJ1-5; TRBD1 matches 9 bases. Germline V gives CDR1 SNHLY, CDR2 FYNNEI. The CDR3 loop spans 14 amino acids. After removal of 7 bases from V and 5 bases from J, the junction contained 6 bases not matched to a gene. Here the CDR3 reads CASNPGQGHQPQHF. CDR3 bases: TGTGCCAGCAACCCGGGACAGGGTCATCAGCCCCAGCATTTT.

This chain uses TRBV7-9 with TRBJ1-4; 8 bases line up with TRBD1. The germline V gene has CDR1 SEHNR and CDR2 FQNEAQ (reference sequence). This CDR3 spans 13 amino acids. The V segment lost 8 bases and the J segment 8 bases; nucleotides outside the gene matches: 7. The CDR3 DNA reads TGTGCCAGCGACGACAGGGGAAGGGAAAAACTGTTTTTT. It encodes CASDDRGREKLFF.

The chain uses TRBV7-2 and TRBJ1-5; 7 nucleotides align to TRBD1. The junction had 10 bases not matched to a gene; V was cut back by 4 bases and J by 7 bases. This CDR3 has 15 residues. Germline CDR1 and CDR2: SGHTA and FQGNSA. This CDR3 is CASSSHEGAQQPQHF. CDR3 in DNA: TGTGCCAGCAGCTCGCACGAGGGGGCCCAGCAGCCCCAGCATTTT.

The CDR3 protein is CASSRQGAGKLFF. The CDR3 coding sequence is TGTGCCAGCAGCAGACAGGGGGCAGGAAAACTGTTTTTT. V and J are TRBV6-5 and TRBJ1-4; TRBD1 matches 10 bases. CDR3 length equals 13 residues. V shed 6 bases, J shed 10 bases, and the junction held 5 bases outside the gene matches. Per germline, CDR1 MNHEY and CDR2 SVGAGI.

The genes are TRBV12-5 and TRBJ1-5; D unresolved. V shed 2 bases and J shed 11 bases, with 28 bases lying between them. CDR1 is LGHNT and CDR2 is FRNRAP in the germline V gene. The CDR3 totals 18 residues. The CDR3 nucleotides are TGTGCTAGTGGTTTGCCCCGGGGAGTGGTCCCCCCGTCGGCAGCCCAGCATTTT. Encoded protein: CASGLPRGVVPPSAAQHF.

The chain couples TRBV7-6 to TRBJ2-7; 12 bases match TRBD2. Trimming took 2 bases from V and 6 from J; bases not matched to a gene: 8. The CDR3 runs 16 residues. Germline V lookup: CDR1 SGHVS, CDR2 FNYEAQ. The CDR3 region is CASSLSSSGGAGEQYF. The CDR3 nucleotides are TGTGCCAGCAGCTTAAGTTCTAGCGGGGGGGCGGGCGAGCAGTACTTC.

The chain joins TRBV28 to TRBJ2-7, with TRBD2 matching 13 bases. Per germline, CDR1 MDHEN and CDR2 SYDVKM. The CDR3 length is 16 residues. The V and J ends lost 3 bases and 7 bases, in that order; junction bases with no gene match: 9. CDR3: CASSLAPGLAGLEQYF. CDR3 nucleotides: TGTGCCAGCAGTTTGGCGCCGGGACTAGCGGGGTTGGAGCAGTACTTC.

This chain connects TRBV28 to TRBJ1-4; TRBD1 aligns across 10 bases. The junction had 11 bases not matched to a gene; V was cut back by 6 bases and J by 10 bases. Germline V gives CDR1 MDHEN, CDR2 SYDVKM. The length of the CDR3 is 15 residues. CDR3 residues: CASREETGGAGKLFF. CDR3 DNA: TGTGCCAGCAGAGAAGAGACAGGGGGCGCAGGAAAACTGTTTTTT. The full variable domain, its missing parts supplied by reference TRBV28 and TRBJ1-4, is DVKVTQSSRYLVKRTGEKVFLECVQDMDHENMFWYRQDPGLGLRLIYFSYDVKMKEKGDIPEGYSVSREKKERFSLILESASTNQTSMYLCASREETGGAGKLFFGSGTQLSVL.

V and J are TRBV27 and TRBJ2-6; D not resolved. CDR1 is MNHEY, CDR2 SMNVEV, per germline (reference sequence). This CDR3 contains 15 residues. V lost 6 bases to trimming and J lost 1 base, with 10 bases between them. CDR3 region: CASSRFGSGANVLTF. In nucleotides, the CDR3 is TGTGCCAGCAGCCGTTTCGGGTCTGGGGCCAACGTCCTGACTTTC.

The chain couples TRBV5-1 to TRBJ2-5, with TRBD2 matching 10 bases. Germline CDR1 and CDR2: SGHRS and YFSETQ. The trim removed 1 base at V and 2 bases at J, leaving 5 bases unmatched. CDR3 length: 16 amino acids. CDR3 in amino acids: CASSLSVAGGQETQYF. Written as DNA, the CDR3 is TGCGCCAGCAGCTTGAGCGTAGCGGGGGGTCAAGAGACCCAGTACTTC. The full variable domain, rest sourced from reference TRBV5-1 and TRBJ2-5, is KAGVTQTPRYLIKTRGQQVTLSCSPISGHRSVSWYQQTPGQGLQFLFEYFSETQRNKGNFPGRFSGRQFSNSRSEMNVSTLELGDSALYLCASSLSVAGGQETQYFGPGTRLLVL.

This clone was counted a few times. J is TRBJ2-6 and V is TRBV6-6, with a weak D call TRBD2 (5 bases). Trimming stripped 6 bases from V and 2 bases from J, with 14 bases between. The CDR3 loop spans 16 amino acids. CDR1 and CDR2 from the germline V gene are MNHNY and SVGAGI (reference sequence). The CDR3 bases are TGTGCCAGCAGGAGAGAGGGATCCCCTGGGGCCAACGTCCTGACTTTC. Protein: CASRREGSPGANVLTF.

The chain uses TRBV30 and TRBJ1-3, with a weak D call TRBD1 (5 bases). The CDR3 length is 14 residues. The ends were cut back, 2 bases at V and 2 bases at J, with 10 bases in the middle. From germline, CDR1 is GTSNPN and CDR2 SVGIG (reference sequence). In DNA, the CDR3 is TGTGCCTGGAGTTTGGGGGGGGCTGGAAACACCATATATTTT. Protein: CAWSLGGAGNTIYF. Full variable domain (rest looked up from reference TRBV30 and TRBJ1-3): SQTIHQWPATLVQPVGSPLSLECTVEGTSNPNLYWYRQAAGRGLQLLFYSVGIGQISSEVPQNLSASRPQDRQFILSSKKLLLSDSGFYLCAWSLGGAGNTIYFGEGSWLTVV.

The chain links TRBV13 to TRBJ2-7, with 12 positions matching TRBD2. V lost 1 base and J lost 2; bases outside the gene matches: 0. CDR3 length: 15 residues. The V gene's germline CDR1 is PRHDT and CDR2 FYEKMQ (reference sequence). The CDR3: CASSLASGGAYEQYF. The CDR3 nucleotides read TGTGCCAGCAGCTTAGCTAGCGGGGGGGCCTACGAGCAGTACTTC.

V gene TRBV20-1 combines with J gene TRBJ2-2, with 7 nucleotides matching TRBD2. Germline values: CDR1 DFQATT, CDR2 SNEGSKA (reference sequence). The CDR3 extends over 11 amino acids. V was clipped by 3 bases and J by 13 bases; unmatched bases: 5. The CDR3 nucleotides are TGCAGTGCTAGCCCGGGGGGAGGGCTGTTTTTT. It is translated as CSASPGGGLFF.

The chain carries TRBV29-1 and TRBJ2-5; 10 positions match TRBD2. The CDR3 runs 15 residues. V lost 3 bases and J lost 1; bases outside the gene matches: 5. From germline, CDR1 is SQVTM and CDR2 ANQGSEA. Written as DNA, the CDR3 is TGCAGCGTTGATCTCGCTAGCGGGAGCCAAGAGACCCAGTACTTC. Translation: CSVDLASGSQETQYF.

The chain links TRBV4-1 to TRBJ2-4, with a possible D match to TRBD1 (5 bases). Trimming removed 5 bases from V and 5 bases from J, with 10 bases in between. CDR3 length: 13 amino acids. Per germline, CDR1 MGHRA and CDR2 YSYEKL. The DNA of the CDR3 is TGCGCCAGCAGCAGGCAAGGGGAAAACATTCAGTACTTC. Residues: CASSRQGENIQYF.

This chain joins TRBV7-2 and TRBJ2-6; 8 nucleotides match TRBD2. CDR3 length: 17 amino acids. Germline values: CDR1 SGHTA, CDR2 FQGNSA. Losses at the gene ends were 5 bases for V and 1 base for J; bases not matched to a gene: 7. CDR3 DNA sequence: TGTGCCAGCAGCCAAGTCGGCGGGGGGTCTGGGGCCAACGTCCTGACTTTC. Its translation: CASSQVGGGSGANVLTF.

This clone has a single count. The junction and the germline gene differ at one end; a read error may be behind it. The chain employs TRBV13 and TRBJ2-7; the D gene is possibly TRBD2 (6 bases). The germline CDR1 and CDR2 sequences are PRHDT and FYEKMQ (reference sequence). The CDR3 covers 16 residues. CDR3 in DNA: TGTGCCAGCAGCCCGGGGGTTGGGAGCGCCTCCCACGAGCAGTACTTC. This sequence encodes CASSPGVGSASHEQYF.

The chain links TRBV18 to TRBJ2-1; D ambiguous. V was shortened by 4 bases and J by 0 bases, with 10 bases between the two germline ends. CDR3 length equals 15 residues. Germline values: CDR1 KGHSH, CDR2 LQKENI. CDR3 in amino acids: CASSLSVSSYNEQFF. The CDR3 coding sequence is TGTGCCAGCTCACTCTCTGTGAGCTCCTACAATGAGCAGTTCTTC.

This clone was seen more than once but under ten times. This sequence joins TRBV30 and TRBJ2-2; D might be TRBD1 (6 bases). Deletions cut 2 bases from V and 4 bases from J, with 11 bases between. The CDR3 runs to 14 residues. The germline V gene encodes CDR1 GTSNPN and CDR2 SVGIG (reference sequence). CDR3 in amino acids: CAWSPGVSTGELFF. The CDR3 nucleotides are TGTGCCTGGAGTCCAGGGGTGAGCACCGGGGAGCTGTTTTTT.

CDR3 region: CASSVEPGSNQPQHF. The CDR3 DNA reads TGTGCCAGCAGCGTAGAACCAGGTAGCAATCAGCCCCAGCATTTT. The chain couples TRBV9 to TRBJ1-5; no clear D gene. Trimming left V 0 bases short and J 0 bases short, with 7 bases between. Germline V gene data show CDR1 as SGDLS and CDR2 as YYNGEE. The length of the CDR3 is 15 residues.

The rearrangement links TRBV29-1 to TRBJ2-5; TRBD1 agrees at 7 bases. The germline CDR1 and CDR2 sequences are SQVTM and ANQGSEA. The V gene end was trimmed by 7 bases and the J gene end by 2 bases; junction bases not matched to a gene: 10. CDR3 length equals 14 residues. The CDR3 DNA sequence: TGCAGCGCCAATCGGAACAGGGGACAAGAGACCCAGTACTTC. Translation gives CSANRNRGQETQYF.

For this clone: Relative to the germline gene, one junction end is altered; a read error may explain this. Here the CDR3 DNA reads TGTTCCAGCAGCTTGAACCCGGGACAGGGTCGTAACGAGCAGTACTTC. This sequence encodes CSSSLNPGQGRNEQYF. V usage is TRBV7-9 and J usage is TRBJ2-7, with TRBD1 identical over 9 bases. This CDR3 region has 16 residues. Germline V gives CDR1 SEHNR, CDR2 FQNEAQ (reference sequence).

Here the CDR3 DNA reads TGCGCCAGCAGCGAGGGGACAGGGGACTATGGCTACACCTTC. It codes for CASSEGTGDYGYTF. The chain employs TRBV4-1 and TRBJ1-2, with 10 bases matching TRBD1. CDR1 is MGHRA and CDR2 is YSYEKL in the germline V gene. With V trimmed by 5 bases and J by 3 bases, 3 bases remained unmatched. There are 14 residues in the CDR3.

V usage is TRBV6-1 and J usage is TRBJ1-4; 9 bases fit TRBD1. CDR3 length: 15 amino acids. V shed 6 bases, J shed 8 bases, and the junction held 10 bases outside the gene matches. From germline, CDR1 is MNHNS and CDR2 SASEGT. The CDR3 DNA is TGTGCCAGCAGCTCAGCCGGGACAGGGAACGAAAAACTGTTTTTT. Protein: CASSSAGTGNEKLFF.